Presented here are 12 T cell receptor beta chains from one specimen sequenced in a study of early T cells in non-severe SARS-CoV-2 infection. TCRdb reprocessed the 5' RACE reads with MiXCR, giving one entry per CDR3 protein. Of some 76,000 distinct CDR3 sequences detected, around 15% appear once; the ten largest clones hold about 12%. Sequenced material: whole blood. The source is an adult who was a healthcare worker with PCR-confirmed SARS-CoV-2 infection or an uninfected control (not recorded which).

This clonotype was seen only a few times. The chain employs TRBV3-1 and TRBJ2-5; possibly TRBD2 for D (6 bases). This CDR3 region has 14 residues. The germline V gene has CDR1 LGHDT and CDR2 YNNKEL (reference sequence). Trimming cost V 4 bases and J 4 bases, with 13 bases left between them. The CDR3, as DNA: TGTGCCAGCAGCCTCTTCGGGACTGCAGAGACCCAGTACTTC. As protein: CASSLFGTAETQYF.

In its sample, this clonotype was seen many times. One junction end does not reproduce the germline sequence, and a read error may be involved. This rearrangement joins TRBV7-2 to TRBJ2-5; D remains ambiguous. CDR1 and CDR2 from the germline V gene are SGHTA and FQGNSA. The CDR3 extends over 11 amino acids. CDR3 sequence: CASSPDPPHDF. The CDR3, as DNA: TGTGCCAGCAGCCCGGACCCCCCCCACGACTTC.

As concerns this clonotype: At one of its ends the junction is not consistent with the germline gene, which may arise from a read error. The chain has TRBV6-1 and TRBJ1-1; D is possibly TRBD1 (5 bases). This CDR3 has 12 amino acids. Germline loops: CDR1 MNHNS, CDR2 SASEGT. CDR3 coding DNA: TGTGCCAGCAGTCTTTTATGGGGGGACCATATGTTT. It codes for CASSLLWGDHMF.

This clonotype was detected many times. The V and J genes are TRBV12-3 or TRBV12-4 and TRBJ1-5; D is possibly TRBD1 (6 bases). Trimming pared 2 bases from V and 6 bases from J, leaving 11 bases between. The CDR3 has 14 residues. The CDR3 nucleotides read TGTGCCAGCAGTTTAATGGGGGCGGGTCAGCCCCAGCATTTT. As protein: CASSLMGAGQPQHF.

This sequence joins TRBV4-1 and TRBJ2-6; D remains unclear. CDR3 length: 15 residues. Trimming left V 1 base short and J 4 bases short, with 8 bases between. Germline CDR1 reads MGHRA; CDR2 reads YSYEKL. The CDR3 protein is CASSQVQFGANVLTF. CDR3 DNA sequence: TGCGCCAGCAGCCAAGTTCAATTCGGGGCCAACGTCCTGACTTTC.

In this sample, this clonotype turned up many times. The chain combines TRBV20-1 with TRBJ1-4, with 8 bases lining up with TRBD1. The germline V gene has CDR1 DFQATT and CDR2 SNEGSKA (reference sequence). The CDR3 runs 15 residues. Trimming at V came to 5 bases and at J to 0 bases, leaving 5 bases not matched to a gene. The CDR3 nucleotides are TGCAGTGCTTACAGGGGGTATACAACTAATGAAAAACTGTTTTTT. Amino acids: CSAYRGYTTNEKLFF.

The chain is built from TRBV29-1 and TRBJ1-1; no definite D call. V was clipped by 8 bases and J by 6 bases, with 4 bases between them. Germline CDR1 and CDR2: SQVTM and ANQGSEA. This CDR3 region has 8 residues. The CDR3 DNA reads as TGCAGCTCCCCTGAAGCTTTCTTT. Encoded protein: CSSPEAFF. The full variable domain, its missing parts supplied by reference TRBV29-1 and TRBJ1-1, is SAVISQKPSRDICQRGTSLTIQCQVDSQVTMMFWYRQQPGQSLTLIATANQGSEATYESGFVIDKFPISRPNLTFSTLTVSNMSPEDSSIYLCSSPEAFFGQGTRLTVV.

This clonotype has more than one count but fewer than ten. The rearrangement uses TRBV12-3 or TRBV12-4 and TRBJ2-3, with D perhaps matching TRBD2 (6 bases). This CDR3 is 14 amino acids long. V lost 5 bases, J lost 0 bases, and 9 bases lay in between. In nucleotides, the CDR3 is TGTGCCAGCAGTCGCGGGGACAGCACAGATACGCAGTATTTT. Translation: CASSRGDSTDTQYF.

In this sample, this clonotype turned up a few times. The V gene is TRBV10-3, the J gene TRBJ2-5; 11 bases are a match to TRBD2. Germline V gene lookup returns CDR1 ENHRY and CDR2 SYGVKD. V lost 6 bases and J lost 5; bases outside the gene matches: 8. The CDR3 totals 15 residues. The CDR3 DNA reads as TGTGCCATCAGAAGTAGCGGGGGGGCCGGGGAGACCCAGTACTTC. It specifies CAIRSSGGAGETQYF.

The chain carries TRBV11-1 and TRBJ2-3; D is uncertain. Germline lookup yields CDR1 SGHAT and CDR2 FQDESV (reference sequence). The CDR3 has 13 residues. Trimming stripped 0 bases from V and 4 bases from J, with 5 bases between. CDR3 loop: CASSLANADTQYF. In nucleotides, the CDR3 is TGTGCCAGCAGCTTAGCGAACGCAGATACGCAGTATTTT.

This clonotype was picked up many times. The V call is TRBV27, the J call TRBJ2-1; D is possibly TRBD1 or TRBD2 (5 bases each). The length of the CDR3 is 11 residues. V lost 4 bases to trimming and J lost 9 bases, with 7 bases between them. Germline values: CDR1 MNHEY, CDR2 SMNVEV (reference sequence). The CDR3 is CASSWGFEQFF. Here the CDR3 DNA reads TGTGCCAGCAGTTGGGGGTTTGAGCAGTTCTTC.

The V call is TRBV27, the J call TRBJ2-1; D is perhaps TRBD2 (6 bases). V lost 0 bases and J lost 15, with 12 bases in between. Per germline, CDR1 MNHEY and CDR2 SMNVEV (reference sequence). The CDR3 is 12 residues long. CDR3 amino acids: CASSLSGGAGFF. The CDR3 DNA reads as TGTGCCAGCAGTTTATCCGGCGGGGCCGGGTTCTTC.